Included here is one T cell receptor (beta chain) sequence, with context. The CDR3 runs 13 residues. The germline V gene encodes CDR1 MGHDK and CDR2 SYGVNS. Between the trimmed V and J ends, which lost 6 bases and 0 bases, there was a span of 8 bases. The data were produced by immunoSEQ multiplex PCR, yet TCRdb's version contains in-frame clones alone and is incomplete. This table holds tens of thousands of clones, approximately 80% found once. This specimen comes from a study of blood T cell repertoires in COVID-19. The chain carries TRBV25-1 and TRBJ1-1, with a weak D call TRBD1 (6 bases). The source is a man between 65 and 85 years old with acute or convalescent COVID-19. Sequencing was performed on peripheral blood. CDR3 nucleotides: TGTGCCAGCAGGCAGGGGATGAACACTGAAGCTTTCTTT. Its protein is CASRQGMNTEAFF.